Listed below are T cell receptor beta chains from one sample, sequenced in a study of blood T cell repertoires in COVID-19. Only in-frame clones appear in the TCRdb table, and some are missing; sequencing was by immunoSEQ multiplex PCR. The table lists 150,000 to 200,000 clones, roughly nine tenths of them singletons. What was sequenced was peripheral blood. The receptors derive from a woman between 70 and 85 years old with acute or convalescent COVID-19. The CDR3 runs from the conserved cysteine through the conserved F or W. Fields, in order: clone size, D gene, J gene, V gene, CDR3 DNA, CDR3 protein. D genes are given only for firm matches. Clone size is not always given. Where it is, it says once, few, many or a class for expanded clones.

>-|-|TRBJ1-2|TRBV7-9
TGTGCCAGCAGCCTAGAACAGGTGGCGAGCGGCTACACCTTC
CASSLEQVASGYTF
>-|TRBD1|TRBJ1-6|TRBV28
TGTGCCAGCAGTTTCTATCGACAGGGCAATTCACCCCTCCACTTT
CASSFYRQGNSPLHF
>-|-|TRBJ2-3|TRBV27
TGTGCCAGCCGACCTAATAAGCGGAATACGCAGTATTTT
CASRPNKRNTQYF
>-|TRBD1|TRBJ2-7|TRBV6-1
TGTGCCAGCAGTGATCTGGTCGGGACAGGCAACTACGAGCAGTACTTC
CASSDLVGTGNYEQYF
>few|-|TRBJ1-1|TRBV4-1
TGCGCCAGCAGCCCTAGAGCCCTAGTCACCGGGACTTCTTCGAACACTGAAGCTTTCTTT
CASSPRALVTGTSSNTEAFF
>-|-|TRBJ1-3|TRBV7-3
TGTGCCAGCAGCCCCGGACTGGGAAACACCATATATTTT
CASSPGLGNTIYF
>-|-|TRBJ2-1|TRBV4-3
TGCGCCAGCAGCCAAGATTTTCAGGGGTACAATGAGCAGTTCTTC
CASSQDFQGYNEQFF
>few|-|TRBJ2-7|TRBV10-3
TGTGCCATCAGTGAGTCCCGGGACTACGAGCAGTACTTC
CAISESRDYEQYF
>-|TRBD2|TRBJ2-3|TRBV7-9
TGTGCCAGCAGCTTAAGCAGCGGGGGGGCTGCAGATACGCAGTATTTT
CASSLSSGGAADTQYF
>-|TRBD2|TRBJ2-5|TRBV5-1
TGCGCCAGCAGCCACGGGGCTAGCGGGCCCACCGGGGAGACCCAGTACTTC
CASSHGASGPTGETQYF
>-|-|TRBJ1-2|TRBV3-1/TRBV3-2
TGTGCCAGCAGCCAAGGGGGCGGCTACACCTTC
CASSQGGGYTF
>few|TRBD1|TRBJ1-4|TRBV5-1
TGCGCCAGCAGCATACAGGGGGTAGTCGGAGAAAAACTGTTTTTT
CASSIQGVVGEKLFF
>once|TRBD2|TRBJ2-1|TRBV6-2/TRBV6-3
TGTGCCAGCAGTTTCGGGTCTAGCGGTAGCTCCTACAATGAGCAGTTCTTC
CASSFGSSGSSYNEQFF
>-|-|TRBJ1-6|TRBV30
TGTGCCTGGAGTGGCAGATATAATTCACCCCTCCACTTT
CAWSGRYNSPLHF
>-|-|TRBJ1-1|TRBV19
TGTGCCAGTAGTACAGGACCCAAAGGGGACACTGAAGCTTTCTTT
CASSTGPKGDTEAFF
>-|-|TRBJ1-3|TRBV10-1
TGCGCCAGCCCGGACAGCTACTCTGGAAACACCATATATTTT
CASPDSYSGNTIYF
>-|TRBD1|TRBJ1-2|TRBV19
TGTGCCAGTCGGGACAGCGCCCCATTCCGATACTATGGCTACACCTTC
CASRDSAPFRYYGYTF
>once|-|TRBJ1-1|TRBV28
TGTGCCAGCAGTTTATCAGGGCGGGGCACTGAAGCTTTCTTT
CASSLSGRGTEAFF
>-|TRBD2|TRBJ2-7|TRBV12-3/TRBV12-4
TGTGCCAGCAGTCGGGGGGGACTAGCAGACTTC
CASSRGGLADF
>few|-|TRBJ1-4|TRBV30
TGTGCCTGGAAAATTCTCGGGTCCAGAAATGAAAAACTGTTTTTT
CAWKILGSRNEKLFF
>-|TRBD2|TRBJ2-3|TRBV30
TGTGCCTGGAGTTCTTGGGGGGGGGCAGATACGCAGTATTTT
CAWSSWGGADTQYF
>-|-|TRBJ2-1|TRBV3-1/TRBV3-2
TGTGCCAGTATCAGAACCCCGGCAGAGGAGGGCTCCTACAATGAGCAGTTCTTC
CASIRTPAEEGSYNEQFF
>-|TRBD1|TRBJ1-1|TRBV6-5
TGTGCCAGCAGTTACAGTACCGGGACAGGGAACACTGAAGCTTTCTTT
CASSYSTGTGNTEAFF
>-|-|TRBJ1-6|TRBV6-5
TGTGCCAGCAGGGGGACAAGGGATTCACCCCTCCACTTT
CASRGTRDSPLHF
>-|-|TRBJ2-2|TRBV5-4
TGTGCCAGCAGCTCGAGCCGGGACTTCAACACCGGGGAGCTGTTTTTT
CASSSSRDFNTGELFF
>-|-|TRBJ1-5|TRBV15
TGTGCCACCAGCAGACAGGGGAATCAGCCCCAGCATTTT
CATSRQGNQPQHF
>-|TRBD1|TRBJ1-2|TRBV4-2
TGTGCCAGCAGCCAAGATGCCAGGGGGAACTATGGCTACACCTTC
CASSQDARGNYGYTF
>-|TRBD2|TRBJ2-3|TRBV6-2/TRBV6-3
TGTGCCAGCAGCCCGGTAGCGGGGCCCCTCACAGATACGCAGTATTTT
CASSPVAGPLTDTQYF
>-|TRBD1|TRBJ1-1|TRBV19
TGTGCCAGTAGGACAGGGTCCCCTCGTGGCACTGAAGCTTTCTTT
CASRTGSPRGTEAFF